The next 32 T cell receptor beta chains were all read from a single sample in a study of human thymus T cells. TCRdb keeps only in-frame clones here, not all; method: immunoSEQ multiplex PCR. Among under 150,000 clones listed, around 95% were seen once. The study used thymus tissue resected during corrective heart surgery. Sequenced input: thymus tissue. The receptor set was obtained from a boy under two years old with a congenital heart defect but otherwise immunologically healthy.

The chain employs TRBV4-3 and TRBJ2-1; TRBD2 agrees at 13 bases. The ends lost 4 bases at V and 6 bases at J; junction bases unmatched: 6. CDR1 is LGHNA and CDR2 is YSLEER in the germline V gene. This CDR3 has 16 residues. Here the CDR3 reads CASSPLLAGGRNEQFF. The DNA of the CDR3 is TGCGCCAGCAGCCCACTACTAGCGGGGGGGCGCAATGAGCAGTTCTTC.

The J gene is TRBJ2-2, the V gene TRBV5-1; either TRBD1 or TRBD2 may supply D (5 bases each). The germline V gene encodes CDR1 SGHRS and CDR2 YFSETQ. The CDR3 totals 16 residues. With 4 bases removed from V and 0 bases from J, the gap between germline ends came to 13 bases. The CDR3 reads CASSGTTAANTGELFF. CDR3 coding DNA: TGCGCCAGCAGCGGGACCACTGCCGCGAACACCGGGGAGCTGTTTTTT.

V and J are TRBV5-1 and TRBJ2-7, with D uncertain. This CDR3 is built from 13 residues. The V gene's germline CDR1 is SGHRS and CDR2 YFSETQ. The V end lost 3 bases, the J end lost 7 bases, and 14 bases lay between the germline ends. The CDR3 DNA follows: TGCGCCAGCAGCTCTACCCCCCTGGGGGAGCAGTACTTC. This translates into CASSSTPLGEQYF.

V gene TRBV6-1 combines with J gene TRBJ2-7, with TRBD2 matching 7 bases. The germline V gene has CDR1 MNHNS and CDR2 SASEGT. CDR3 length: 14 amino acids. V was clipped by 2 bases and J by 3 bases; unmatched bases: 4. CDR3: CASSESGAHYEQYF. For the CDR3, the DNA is TGTGCCAGCAGTGAAAGCGGGGCTCACTACGAGCAGTACTTC.

The rearrangement joins TRBV28 to TRBJ1-2, with 10 bases identical to TRBD1. CDR3 length: 15 amino acids. The germline CDR1 and CDR2 sequences are MDHEN and SYDVKM. After removal of 6 bases from V and 6 bases from J, the junction contained 10 bases not matched to a gene. The CDR3 region has the DNA TGTGCCAGCAGGGGGTGGGGGACAGGGGAGCATGGCTACACCTTC. It is translated as CASRGWGTGEHGYTF.

This chain connects TRBV30 to TRBJ2-7, with a possible D match to TRBD2 (6 bases). From germline, CDR1 is GTSNPN and CDR2 SVGIG (reference sequence). This CDR3 is 14 amino acids long. The V and J ends lost 4 bases and 6 bases respectively, with 19 bases between them. CDR3 sequence reads: CAWTCGDPQAEQYF. DNA for the CDR3: TGTGCCTGGACTTGCGGGGACCCGCAAGCCGAGCAGTACTTC.

The rearrangement joins TRBV27 to TRBJ1-2; 7 bases align to TRBD1. V dropped 0 bases and J dropped 2; count of bases not matched to a gene: 9. The CDR3 is made up of 17 amino acids. Germline assignment: CDR1 MNHEY and CDR2 SMNVEV (reference sequence). In nucleotides, the CDR3 is TGTGCCAGCAGTTTATCGCGAACAGGGGACTACAACTATGGCTACACCTTC. Protein: CASSLSRTGDYNYGYTF.

The chain employs TRBV19 and TRBJ2-1; 11 bases agree with TRBD2. Germline values: CDR1 LNHDA, CDR2 SQIVND (reference sequence). Trimming at V came to 4 bases and at J to 9 bases, leaving 8 bases not matched to a gene. This CDR3 contains 15 residues. CDR3 sequence: CASSTPGLAEAEQFF. CDR3 nucleotides: TGTGCCAGTAGTACGCCGGGACTAGCGGAGGCTGAGCAGTTCTTC.

The chain joins TRBV6-6 to TRBJ2-1, with D unresolved. The CDR3 consists of 13 residues. CDR1 and CDR2 (germline): MNHNY, SVGAGI (reference sequence). V lost 4 bases and J lost 6, with 10 bases in between. The CDR3 here is CASSLVVGNEQFF. The DNA for the CDR3 is TGTGCCAGCAGTTTGGTAGTGGGCAATGAGCAGTTCTTC.

The gene calls are TRBV27 and TRBJ1-2; 7 nucleotides agree with TRBD1. The trim removed 5 bases at V and 4 bases at J, leaving 7 bases unmatched. The germline V gene has CDR1 MNHEY and CDR2 SMNVEV (reference sequence). The CDR3 sequence is 14 residues long. The CDR3 sequence: CASSTSDRFYGYTF. Here the CDR3 DNA reads TGTGCCAGCAGTACCTCGGACAGGTTCTATGGCTACACCTTC.

Regarding this clone: A junction boundary mismatches the germline segment, possibly from a read error. V is TRBV2 and J is TRBJ2-5, with TRBD2 matching 8 bases. Germline CDR1 and CDR2: SNHLY and FYNNEI. This CDR3 region has 10 residues. The chain's CDR3 is CASRGPGLDF. CDR3 in DNA: TGTGCCAGCAGGGGGCCGGGACTAGACTTC.

This sequence joins TRBV12-5 and TRBJ1-5, with D possibly being TRBD1 (5 bases). The length of the CDR3 is 17 residues. The germline V and J ends were trimmed by 4 bases and 0 bases, with 16 bases remaining between them. Per the germline V gene, CDR1 is LGHNT and CDR2 is FRNRAP. The CDR3 region is CASGWRVGEDSNQPQHF. The CDR3 nucleotides read TGTGCTAGTGGTTGGAGGGTAGGGGAGGATAGCAATCAGCCCCAGCATTTT.

This CDR3 reads CASSDPGAPGPYQPQHF. As DNA, the CDR3 is TGTGCCAGCAGTGACCCCGGGGCACCTGGGCCATATCAGCCCCAGCATTTT. This rearrangement joins TRBV2 to TRBJ1-5; maybe TRBD1 (5 bases). The CDR3 consists of 17 residues. V gave up 3 bases and J gave up 5 bases, with 20 bases separating them. From germline, CDR1 is SNHLY and CDR2 FYNNEI.

The rearrangement joins TRBV30 to TRBJ2-6, with D unclear. CDR1 is GTSNPN and CDR2 is SVGIG in the germline V gene (reference sequence). The length of the CDR3 is 16 residues. V lost 1 base and J 2 bases, leaving 12 bases between the germline ends. CDR3 nucleotides: TGTGCCTGGAGTGGGGCTGGACCCCCTGGGGCCAACGTCCTGACTTTC. Its protein product is CAWSGAGPPGANVLTF.

This chain links TRBV10-2 with TRBJ2-7; D unclear. This CDR3 contains 13 residues. Germline CDR1 is WSHSY and CDR2 is SAAADI. Trimming took off 2 bases at V and 5 bases at J, with 10 bases between the two ends. The CDR3 DNA is TGCGCCAGCAGTGAGGTTGTGTACCACGAGCAGTACTTC. Its translation is CASSEVVYHEQYF.

The J gene is TRBJ1-2, the V gene TRBV28; 7 positions match TRBD1. V was clipped by 5 bases and J by 1 base; unmatched bases: 7. Germline lookup yields CDR1 MDHEN and CDR2 SYDVKM. The CDR3 is 15 amino acids. CDR3 nucleotides: TGTGCCAGCAGTCTCCGGGACAGCCTTAACTATGGCTACACCTTC. It yields the protein CASSLRDSLNYGYTF.

The rearrangement links TRBV7-9 to TRBJ1-1; D unresolved. CDR1 is SEHNR, CDR2 FQNEAQ, per germline (reference sequence). Deletions cut 4 bases from V and 0 bases from J, with 12 bases between. This CDR3 spans 15 amino acids. The CDR3 reads CASSWDGKVNTEAFF. In DNA, the CDR3 is TGTGCCAGCAGCTGGGATGGAAAAGTGAACACTGAAGCTTTCTTT. Variable domain in full (rest from reference TRBV7-9 and TRBJ1-1): DTGVSQNPRHKITKRGQNVTFRCDPISEHNRLYWYRQTLGQGPEFLTYFQNEAQLEKSRLLSDRFSAERPKGSFSTLEIQRTEQGDSAMYLCASSWDGKVNTEAFFGQGTRLTVV.

The chain has TRBV7-2 and TRBJ1-1; D gene unclear. The V end lost 4 bases, the J end lost 4 bases, and 10 bases lay between the germline ends. CDR1 and CDR2 from the germline V gene are SGHTA and FQGNSA. The CDR3 extends over 13 amino acids. CDR3 sequence reads: CASSYGGVTEAFF. In DNA form, the CDR3 reads TGTGCCAGCAGCTATGGTGGGGTCACTGAAGCTTTCTTT.

This clone came up a few times. Likely a read error: the CDR3 ends without its conserved phenylalanine or tryptophan. The DNA is left out, because the CDR3 cannot be placed on it with certainty; the CDR3 is given as TCRdb lists it. The chain has TRBV25-1 and TRBJ1-2. Germline V gene data show CDR1 as MGHDK and CDR2 as SYGVNS. The CDR3 totals 8 residues, both ends included. CDR3 residues: CASSSGPV.

The gene calls are TRBV6-1 and TRBJ2-1; 13 nucleotides match TRBD2. Trimming took 4 bases from V and 4 from J; bases not matched to a gene: 10. This CDR3 has 18 amino acids. CDR1 is MNHNS, CDR2 SASEGT, per germline. This chain's CDR3 is CASSVSGLAGRPYNEQFF. DNA of the CDR3: TGTGCCAGCAGTGTTTCGGGACTAGCGGGGAGACCATACAATGAGCAGTTCTTC.

This clone was seen once. The rearrangement links TRBV5-6 to TRBJ1-2; 7 nucleotides match TRBD1. This CDR3 contains 16 residues. The J segment lost 2 bases and the V segment lost 4 bases, leaving 11 bases of the junction unmatched. CDR1 and CDR2 from the germline V gene are SGHDT and YYEEEE. CDR3 in amino acids: CASSVQPTGPNYGYTF. The DNA for the CDR3 is TGTGCCAGCAGCGTCCAACCGACAGGGCCCAACTATGGCTACACCTTC.

J is TRBJ1-5 and V is TRBV30, with 7 positions matching TRBD1. CDR1 and CDR2 (germline): GTSNPN, SVGIG (reference sequence). This CDR3 has 17 residues. V was pared by 0 bases and J by 2 bases, with 10 bases of the junction left unmatched. The CDR3 region has the DNA TGTGCCTGGAGTGTACAGGGGTACGTGTGGGGCAATCAGCCCCAGCATTTT. Amino acids: CAWSVQGYVWGNQPQHF.

This clone has a handful of counts. The CDR3 loop is CASSPPGASTDTQYF. CDR3 nucleotides: TGTGCCAGCAGCCCCCCAGGTGCTAGCACAGATACGCAGTATTTT. The chain links TRBV5-6 to TRBJ2-3; D gene unclear. The CDR3 extends over 15 amino acids. From germline, CDR1 is SGHDT and CDR2 YYEEEE. Trimming removed 4 bases at V and 0 bases at J, with 12 bases between.

The chain has TRBV7-6 and TRBJ2-7; TRBD1 matches 11 bases. Germline CDR1 and CDR2: SGHVS and FNYEAQ. The CDR3 runs 17 residues. The junction had 12 bases not matched to a gene; V was cut back by 5 bases and J by 3 bases. CDR3 DNA sequence: TGTGCCAGCAGCGAGGGGCTGATGGGACAGGGGGTCTACGAGCAGTACTTC. This gives the protein CASSEGLMGQGVYEQYF.

This clone was recorded only once. The genes are TRBV4-1 and TRBJ1-2; D is possibly TRBD1 (5 bases). CDR1 and CDR2 from the germline V gene are MGHRA and YSYEKL. Trimming removed 0 bases at V and 4 bases at J, with 12 bases between. The CDR3 is 15 residues long. CDR3 region: CASSQDWETAYGYTF. DNA for the CDR3: TGCGCCAGCAGCCAAGATTGGGAGACAGCCTATGGCTACACCTTC.

V gene TRBV6-5 combines with J gene TRBJ2-1; 8 bases are a match to TRBD1. V shed 0 bases and J 6 bases; nucleotides not matched to a gene: 4. Germline CDR1 is MNHEY and CDR2 is SVGAGI. This CDR3 has 15 amino acids. CDR3 nucleotides: TGTGCCAGCAGTTACTCGGACAGGGCGGCCAATGAGCAGTTCTTC. It yields the protein CASSYSDRAANEQFF.

The rearrangement uses TRBV7-3 and TRBJ1-1; D call uncertain. The CDR3 runs 13 residues. V gave up 2 bases and J gave up 1 base, with 5 bases separating them. Germline lookup yields CDR1 SGHTA and CDR2 FQGTGA. CDR3 nucleotide sequence: TGTGCCAGCAGCTTAGCGCAGAACACTGAAGCTTTCTTT. Translation: CASSLAQNTEAFF.

The V and J genes are TRBV4-1 and TRBJ2-5; 12 nucleotides match TRBD2. Trimming removed 0 bases from V and 3 bases from J; junction bases left unmatched: 14. Germline V gives CDR1 MGHRA, CDR2 YSYEKL. The CDR3 has 20 amino acids. CDR3 loop: CASSQERSSGGALPKETQYF. The CDR3, as DNA: TGCGCCAGCAGCCAAGAGAGGTCTAGCGGGGGGGCGCTGCCAAAAGAGACCCAGTACTTC.

This sequence joins TRBV5-1 and TRBJ2-2; 7 bases agree with TRBD2. CDR3 length: 18 amino acids. Unmatched junction bases numbered 13, after V lost 0 bases and J lost 5 bases. CDR1 SGHRS and CDR2 YFSETQ come from the germline V gene. The CDR3 sequence: CASSLEVEPGGRTGELFF. CDR3 coding DNA: TGCGCCAGCAGCTTGGAGGTAGAGCCGGGGGGACGGACCGGGGAGCTGTTTTTT.

The chain joins TRBV4-1 to TRBJ2-1; TRBD2 matches at 10 bases. Germline CDR1 is MGHRA and CDR2 is YSYEKL. The CDR3 consists of 18 residues. V gave up 3 bases and J gave up 2 bases; unmatched junction bases: 10. CDR3 in DNA: TGCGCCAGCAGCCATTCCGCTAGCGGGGGTACCCCCTACAATGAGCAGTTCTTC. Its translation is CASSHSASGGTPYNEQFF.

The genes are TRBV19 and TRBJ2-4; tentative D call: TRBD2 (5 bases). Germline-derived CDR1 and CDR2 are LNHDA and SQIVND (reference sequence). The CDR3 sequence is 13 residues long. The V end lost 6 bases, the J end lost 3 bases, and 9 bases lay between the germline ends. The chain's CDR3 is CASSRGFKNIQYF. As DNA, the CDR3 is TGTGCCAGTAGCCGAGGGTTCAAAAACATTCAGTACTTC.

The V gene is TRBV7-2, the J gene TRBJ1-3, with TRBD1 identical over 8 bases. With V trimmed by 6 bases and J by 0 bases, 10 bases remained unmatched. The CDR3 is 17 residues long. In germline, CDR1 is SGHTA, CDR2 FQGNSA. The CDR3 reads CASRFLPGQASGNTIYF. CDR3 DNA: TGTGCCAGCAGATTCCTTCCGGGACAGGCCTCTGGAAACACCATATATTTT.